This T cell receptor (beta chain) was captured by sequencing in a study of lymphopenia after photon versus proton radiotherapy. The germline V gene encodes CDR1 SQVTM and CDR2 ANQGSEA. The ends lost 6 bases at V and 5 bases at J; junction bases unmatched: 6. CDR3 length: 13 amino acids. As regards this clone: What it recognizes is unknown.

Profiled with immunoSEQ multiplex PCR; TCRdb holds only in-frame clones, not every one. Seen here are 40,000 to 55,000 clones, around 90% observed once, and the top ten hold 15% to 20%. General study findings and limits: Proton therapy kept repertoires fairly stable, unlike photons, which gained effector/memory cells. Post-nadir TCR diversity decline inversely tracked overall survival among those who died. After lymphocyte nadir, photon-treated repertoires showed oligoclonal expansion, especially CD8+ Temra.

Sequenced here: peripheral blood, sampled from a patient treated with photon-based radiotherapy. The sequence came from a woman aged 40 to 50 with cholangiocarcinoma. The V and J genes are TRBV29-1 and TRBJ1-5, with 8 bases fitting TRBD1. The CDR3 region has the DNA TGCAGCGTGCGGACAGGGAGAGATCAGCCCCAGCATTTT. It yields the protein CSVRTGRDQPQHF.